Detailed here is one T cell receptor beta chain. Its antigen is not known. This record belongs to a study of blood T cells in healthy people across ages. This CDR3 contains 13 residues. CDR1 is DFQATT and CDR2 is SNEGSKA in the germline V gene (reference sequence). V was shortened by 0 bases and J by 5 bases, with 8 bases between the two germline ends. Overall study results and limits: Since the PBMCs were unsorted, naive and antigen-experienced cells could not be conclusively compared. A strong correlation was found between TCR beta diversity and the percentage of naive T cells.

A sample-barcoded 5' primer and a J-beta primer mix were used in a second PCR of roughly 7 to 11 cycles. TCRdb analysed the 5' RACE reads with MiXCR anew, one entry per CDR3 protein. Of some 1,800,000 distinct CDR3 sequences in the sample, 35% to 50% were seen once. Sequences were obtained from blood. The source of this sequence is a human donor in good health. This chain joins TRBV20-1 and TRBJ1-5; D might be TRBD1 (5 bases). This CDR3 reads CSAREGVDQPQHF. DNA of the CDR3: TGCAGTGCTAGAGAAGGGGTGGATCAGCCCCAGCATTTT.